Presented here are 9 T cell receptor beta chains from one specimen sequenced in a study of blood T cells in healthy people across ages. PCR was performed a second time for about 7 to 11 cycles using a sample-barcoded 5' primer and a J-beta primer mix. MiXCR, applied by TCRdb to the 5' RACE reads, yields one record per CDR3 protein. In the table there are roughly 1,000,000 distinct CDR3 sequences, approximately 25% of which are singletons. These same data were also listed under a study on T cells of mothers and their children.

Input material: blood. The receptors derive from a girl aged 2 to 10 in good health.

A few counts support this clonotype. V usage is TRBV7-9 and J usage is TRBJ2-1; 7 bases agree with TRBD2. V shed 10 bases and J 8 bases; nucleotides not matched to a gene: 5. CDR1 is SEHNR, CDR2 FQNEAQ, per germline (reference sequence). This CDR3 contains 11 residues. The CDR3 protein is CATGAGDEQFF. CDR3 in DNA: TGTGCCACTGGGGCGGGAGATGAGCAGTTCTTC.

The chain joins TRBV4-1 to TRBJ2-2; a weak D match, TRBD2 (6 bases). The CDR3 consists of 17 residues. V was shortened by 1 base and J by 2 bases, with 14 bases between the two germline ends. Germline CDR1 and CDR2: MGHRA and YSYEKL. The CDR3 DNA reads TGCGCCAGCAGCCAAGCCCTAACTAGCAGTAACACCGGGGAGCTGTTTTTT. This translates into CASSQALTSSNTGELFF.

The chain recombines TRBV6-2 or TRBV6-3 with TRBJ2-5; TRBD1 matches at 8 bases. Judging by the DNA end, TRBJ2-1 fits better; the J call may be wrong. Germline V CDR1 and CDR2: MNHEY, SVGEGT. The CDR3 runs 18 residues. The CDR3, as DNA: TGTGCCAGCAGTTATACAGTAGGCACGGACAGGGACCGCGATGAGCAGTTCTTC. Translation gives CASSYTVGTDRDRDEQFF.

V is TRBV27 and J is TRBJ2-6; no reliable D call. Germline CDR1 is MNHEY and CDR2 is SMNVEV (reference sequence). The CDR3 consists of 17 residues. V lost 4 bases and J lost 1, with 14 bases in between. CDR3 sequence reads: CASSSPLRQSGANVLTF. The CDR3 coding sequence is TGTGCCAGCAGTTCTCCCCTTCGACAATCTGGGGCCAACGTCCTGACTTTC.

This clonotype has just a few counts. The rearrangement links TRBV11-2 to TRBJ2-7; D uncertain. Germline V gene lookup returns CDR1 SGHAT and CDR2 FQNNGV. This CDR3 is 13 amino acids long. Trimming stripped 3 bases from V and 7 bases from J, with 13 bases between. In nucleotides, the CDR3 is TGTGCCAGCAGCTTTAATGGGCTAGAAGAGCAGTACTTC. Protein sequence: CASSFNGLEEQYF.

This clonotype was detected only a few times. The rearrangement joins TRBV4-2 to TRBJ2-3; 16 bases line up with TRBD2. The CDR3 covers 18 residues. V trimming: 0 bases; J trimming: 7 bases; junction bases outside the gene matches: 7. Germline CDR1 is LGHNA and CDR2 is YNFKEQ. CDR3 sequence: CASSQDLGLAGGDYTQYF. The CDR3 coding sequence is TGTGCCAGCAGCCAAGATCTGGGACTAGCGGGGGGGGATTATACGCAGTATTTT.

This clonotype was found a few times. The rearrangement joins TRBV15 to TRBJ1-4; tentative D call: TRBD1 (5 bases). V lost 0 bases and J 7 bases, leaving 12 bases between the germline ends. Germline V gives CDR1 LNHNV, CDR2 YYDKDF (reference sequence). The CDR3 contains 15 residues. CDR3 residues: CATSREAGGLEKLFF. The CDR3 DNA follows: TGTGCCACCAGCAGAGAGGCTGGGGGTCTTGAAAAACTGTTTTTT.

This clonotype turned up a few times. The V call is TRBV20-1, the J call TRBJ2-4, with TRBD2 as a possible D gene (6 bases). This CDR3 has 13 amino acids. Per germline, CDR1 DFQATT and CDR2 SNEGSKA (reference sequence). Trimming left V 5 bases short and J 3 bases short, with 11 bases between. Here the CDR3 DNA reads TGCAGTGCTTCAGAGGGAGGCAAAAACATTCAGTACTTC. The encoded protein is CSASEGGKNIQYF.

The genes are TRBV23-1 and TRBJ2-1; 7 bases match TRBD2. TRBV23-1 is reported as an ORF; its role is uncertain. Trimming removed 3 bases from V and 6 bases from J; junction bases left unmatched: 11. The CDR3 spans 16 residues. The CDR3 sequence: CASSHRIRLAINEQFF. CDR3 coding DNA: TGCGCCAGCAGTCATCGAATACGACTAGCTATCAATGAGCAGTTCTTC.